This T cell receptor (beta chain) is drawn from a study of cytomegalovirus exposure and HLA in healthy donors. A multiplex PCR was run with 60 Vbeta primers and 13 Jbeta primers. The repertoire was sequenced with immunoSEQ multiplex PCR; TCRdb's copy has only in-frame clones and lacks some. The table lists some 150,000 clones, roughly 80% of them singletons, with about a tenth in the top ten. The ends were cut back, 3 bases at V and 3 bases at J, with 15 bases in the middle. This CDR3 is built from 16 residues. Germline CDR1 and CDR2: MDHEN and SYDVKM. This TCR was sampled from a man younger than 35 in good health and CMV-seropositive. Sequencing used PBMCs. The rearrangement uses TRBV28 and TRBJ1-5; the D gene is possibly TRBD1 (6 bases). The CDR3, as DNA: TGTGCCAGCAGTTTTATCGGCGGGGGCACCAATCAGCCCCAGCATTTT. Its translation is CASSFIGGGTNQPQHF.